This entry describes one T cell receptor beta chain. Its antigen is still unknown. An amount of about 3,500 ng of total RNA was used for each TCR library. TCRdb reprocessed the 5' RACE reads and reports one entry per CDR3 protein, with no DNA. The sample totals around 230,000 distinct CDR3 sequences. This specimen comes from a study of monozygotic twins with inflammatory bowel disease. The length of the CDR3 is 16 residues. Germline-derived CDR1 and CDR2 are LNHDA and SQIVND (reference sequence). Blood samples, whole and unsorted for T cells, yielded the isolated total RNA. Study results and limitations: Some repertoire variability may stem from patients' differing immunosuppressive treatments. No detectable difference in repertoire similarity separated concordant from discordant twins, possibly as a result of limited power.

Sequencing input: blood. This clonotype was sampled from a human donor with ulcerative colitis or Crohn's disease, or a healthy co-twin of an affected twin (not recorded which). The chain recombines TRBV19 with TRBJ2-6; the D gene TCRdb calls, TRBD1, cannot be checked with no DNA. The CDR3 reads CASRAQGASGANVLTF.